This note documents a single T cell receptor (beta chain) sequence. Its antigen target is currently unknown. No base qualities exist here, and no much larger clone lies one base off it. The data originate from a study of control samples from healthy donors and cancer patients (TCRdb year 2020). Cut back by 2 bases and 3 bases, the V and J ends lie 16 bases apart. From a lookup of the germline V gene (reference sequence), CDR1 and CDR2 are PRHDT and FYEKMQ. The CDR3 sequence holds 16 residues, the cysteine and phenylalanine included. The read is trimmed to its CDR3 DNA, 48 bases read in frame from base 1. Libraries were built with the immunoSEQ multiplex PCR assay. TCRdb took over this immuneACCESS table, retaining in-frame rearrangements with V and J assigned. Such tables are incomplete; in checked studies, under half of the missing clones stem from an unresolved V gene, and the remainder is unexplained. In this sample the table shows roughly 100,000 clones, around nine tenths of which occur a single time. The top ten hold roughly 15% of the sample.

This receptor was taken from a man aged 25-40 years in good health. Sequencing was done on a sample of blood. Recombination connected TRBV13 to TRBJ1-1; the D gene cannot be named for sure. The nucleotide sequence reads as follows: TGTGCCAGCAGCTTATGGGAGGGAGGAGGATACACTGAAGCTTTCTTT. It translates to CASSLWEGGGYTEAFF.